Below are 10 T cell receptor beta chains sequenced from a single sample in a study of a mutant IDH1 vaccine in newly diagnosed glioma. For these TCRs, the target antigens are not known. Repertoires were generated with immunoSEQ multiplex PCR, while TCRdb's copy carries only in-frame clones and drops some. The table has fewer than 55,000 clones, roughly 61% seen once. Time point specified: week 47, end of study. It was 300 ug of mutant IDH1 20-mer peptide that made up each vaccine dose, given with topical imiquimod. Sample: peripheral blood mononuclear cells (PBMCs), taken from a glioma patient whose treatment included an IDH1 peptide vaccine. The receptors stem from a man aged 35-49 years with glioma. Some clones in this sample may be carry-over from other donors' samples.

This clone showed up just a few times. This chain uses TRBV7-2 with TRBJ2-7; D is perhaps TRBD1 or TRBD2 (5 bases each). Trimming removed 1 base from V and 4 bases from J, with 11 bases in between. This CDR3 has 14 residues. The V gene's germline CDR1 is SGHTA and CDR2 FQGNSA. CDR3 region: CASSLVSGGYEQYF. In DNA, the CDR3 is TGTGCCAGCAGCTTAGTATCTGGGGGATACGAGCAGTACTTC.

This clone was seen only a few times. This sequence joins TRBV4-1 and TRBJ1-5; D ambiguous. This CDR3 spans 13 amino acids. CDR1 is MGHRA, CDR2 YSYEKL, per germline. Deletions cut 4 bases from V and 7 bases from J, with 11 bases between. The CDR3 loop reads CASSRYVGQPQHF. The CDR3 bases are TGCGCCAGCAGCCGATACGTCGGCCAGCCCCAGCATTTT.

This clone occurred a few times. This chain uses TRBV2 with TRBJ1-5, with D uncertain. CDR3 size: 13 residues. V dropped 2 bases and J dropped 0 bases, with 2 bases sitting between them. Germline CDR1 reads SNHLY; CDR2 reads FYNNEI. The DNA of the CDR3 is TGTGCCAGCAGTGAAATTAGCAATCAGCCCCAGCATTTT. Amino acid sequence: CASSEISNQPQHF.

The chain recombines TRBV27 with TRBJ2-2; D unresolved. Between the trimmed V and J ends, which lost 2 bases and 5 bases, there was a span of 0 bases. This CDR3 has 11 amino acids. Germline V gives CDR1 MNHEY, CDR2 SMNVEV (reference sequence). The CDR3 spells CASSLTGELFF. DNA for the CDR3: TGTGCCAGCAGTTTAACCGGGGAGCTGTTTTTT.

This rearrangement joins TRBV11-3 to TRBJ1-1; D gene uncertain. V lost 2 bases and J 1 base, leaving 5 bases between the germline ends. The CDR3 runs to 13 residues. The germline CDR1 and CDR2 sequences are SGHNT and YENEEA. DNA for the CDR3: TGTGCCAGCAGCTTAAGCCAGAACACTGAAGCTTTCTTT. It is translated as CASSLSQNTEAFF.

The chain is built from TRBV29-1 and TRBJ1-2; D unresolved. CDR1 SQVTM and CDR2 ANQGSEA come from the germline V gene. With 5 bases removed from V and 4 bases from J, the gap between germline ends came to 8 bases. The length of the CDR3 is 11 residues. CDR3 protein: CSVRGRYGYTF. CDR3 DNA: TGCAGCGTTCGCGGCCGCTATGGCTACACCTTC. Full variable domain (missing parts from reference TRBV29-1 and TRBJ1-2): SAVISQKPSRDICQRGTSLTIQCQVDSQVTMMFWYRQQPGQSLTLIATANQGSEATYESGFVIDKFPISRPNLTFSTLTVSNMSPEDSSIYLCSVRGRYGYTFGSGTRLTVV.

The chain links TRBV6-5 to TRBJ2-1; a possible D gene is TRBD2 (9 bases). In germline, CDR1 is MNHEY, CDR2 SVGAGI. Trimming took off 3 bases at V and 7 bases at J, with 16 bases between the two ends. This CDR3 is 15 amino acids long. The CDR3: CASSYQGAGGNEQFF. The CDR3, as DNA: TGTGCCAGCAGTTATCAGGGGGCGGGAGGGAATGAGCAGTTCTTC.

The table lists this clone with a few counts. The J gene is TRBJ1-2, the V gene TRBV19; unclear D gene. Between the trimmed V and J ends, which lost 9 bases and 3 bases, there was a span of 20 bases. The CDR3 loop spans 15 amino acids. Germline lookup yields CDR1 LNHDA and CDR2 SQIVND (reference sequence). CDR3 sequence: CASTRRTFMDYGYTF. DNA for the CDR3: TGTGCCAGCACACGGAGGACGTTCATGGACTATGGCTACACCTTC.

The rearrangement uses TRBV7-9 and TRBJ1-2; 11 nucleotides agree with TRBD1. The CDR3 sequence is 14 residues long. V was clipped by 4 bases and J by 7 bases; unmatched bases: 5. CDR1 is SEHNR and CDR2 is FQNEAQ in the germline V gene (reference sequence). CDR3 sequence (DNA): TGTGCCAGCAGCTACCGGACAGGGGGCGTTGGCTACACCTTC. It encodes CASSYRTGGVGYTF.

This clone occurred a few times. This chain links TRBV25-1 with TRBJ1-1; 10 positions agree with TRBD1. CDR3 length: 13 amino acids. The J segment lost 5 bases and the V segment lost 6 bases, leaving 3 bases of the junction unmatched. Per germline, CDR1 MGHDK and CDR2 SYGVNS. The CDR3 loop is CASRGQGKTEAFF. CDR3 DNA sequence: TGTGCCAGCAGGGGACAGGGGAAAACTGAAGCTTTCTTT.